This passage covers 26 T cell receptor beta chains from one sample sequenced in a study of blood T cell repertoires in COVID-19. Measured with immunoSEQ multiplex PCR; TCRdb has only the in-frame clones, and not every one. The sample holds about 50,000 clones, approximately 90% seen once. The specimen sequenced was peripheral blood. The origin of the receptors is an elderly woman with COVID-19, enrolled during active disease.

The genes are TRBV4-1 and TRBJ1-2; 8 bases are shared with TRBD1. Germline loops: CDR1 MGHRA, CDR2 YSYEKL. Trimming at V came to 0 bases and at J to 5 bases, leaving 2 bases not matched to a gene. The CDR3 is 14 amino acids. CDR3 DNA: TGCGCCAGCAGCCAAGAACAGGGGGGGTATGGCTACACCTTC. Its protein product is CASSQEQGGYGYTF.

The gene calls are TRBV9 and TRBJ1-5; 9 positions match TRBD1. The CDR3 loop spans 15 amino acids. Germline assignment: CDR1 SGDLS and CDR2 YYNGEE. The V and J ends lost 1 base and 5 bases, in that order; junction bases with no gene match: 4. The CDR3 spells CASSVTGGPYQPQHF. The CDR3, as DNA: TGTGCCAGCAGCGTAACAGGGGGCCCTTATCAGCCCCAGCATTTT.

The chain combines TRBV29-1 with TRBJ2-1, with 12 bases matching TRBD2. Germline CDR1 reads SQVTM; CDR2 reads ANQGSEA. The CDR3 runs 14 residues. V dropped 7 bases and J dropped 9; count of bases not matched to a gene: 10. The CDR3 is CSGQTSGSRVEQFF. Here the CDR3 DNA reads TGCAGCGGGCAGACTAGCGGGAGCCGTGTTGAGCAGTTCTTC.

The V call is TRBV7-2, the J call TRBJ2-7; 7 nucleotides agree with TRBD1. Germline loops: CDR1 SGHTA, CDR2 FQGNSA. After removal of 4 bases from V and 4 bases from J, the junction contained 16 bases not matched to a gene. The CDR3 length is 17 residues. The CDR3 is CASSSIYRPGQTYEQYF. The CDR3 coding sequence is TGTGCCAGCAGCTCGATCTATCGGCCGGGACAGACGTACGAGCAGTACTTC.

The V gene is TRBV29-1, the J gene TRBJ2-7; TRBD1 aligns across 7 bases. The CDR3 is 14 amino acids. Germline V CDR1 and CDR2: SQVTM, ANQGSEA. V lost 6 bases, J lost 2 bases, and 10 bases stayed unmatched. The chain's CDR3 is CSVVQGMGPYEQYF. Written as DNA, the CDR3 is TGCAGCGTGGTACAGGGGATGGGGCCCTACGAGCAGTACTTC.

The chain carries TRBV3-1 (or the pseudogene TRBV3-2) and TRBJ2-5; 8 bases are a match to TRBD1. With V trimmed by 2 bases and J by 1 base, 3 bases remained unmatched. CDR3 size: 15 residues. Germline values: CDR1 LGHDT, CDR2 YNNKEL (reference sequence). CDR3 sequence reads: CASSQSTGVQETQYF. In DNA, the CDR3 is TGTGCCAGCAGCCAATCGACAGGGGTCCAAGAGACCCAGTACTTC.

The chain recombines TRBV6-6 with TRBJ1-4; D is unresolved. The germline V gene encodes CDR1 MNHNY and CDR2 SVGAGI (reference sequence). This CDR3 comprises 12 residues. V was cut by 6 bases and J by 11 bases, with 13 bases left in between. The CDR3 region is CASRPPPGKLFF. In DNA, the CDR3 is TGTGCCAGCAGGCCCCCCCCCGGGAAACTGTTTTTT.

CDR3 residues: CASSHTGTRGNEQFF. In nucleotides, the CDR3 is TGCGCCAGCAGCCACACCGGGACTAGGGGTAATGAGCAGTTCTTC. This sequence joins TRBV4-1 and TRBJ2-1; 8 nucleotides agree with TRBD2. In germline, CDR1 is MGHRA, CDR2 YSYEKL. J was trimmed by 7 bases and V by 3 bases; bases with no gene match: 8. CDR3 size: 15 residues.

This rearrangement joins TRBV9 to TRBJ2-1, with TRBD1 matching 9 bases. The V gene's germline CDR1 is SGDLS and CDR2 YYNGEE. Losses at the gene ends were 4 bases for V and 0 bases for J; bases not matched to a gene: 5. The CDR3 sequence is 16 residues long. The CDR3 coding sequence is TGTGCCAGCAGCCCGACACAGGGGGCCTCCTACAATGAGCAGTTCTTC. Its protein product is CASSPTQGASYNEQFF.

The chain carries TRBV6-5 and TRBJ1-1; 8 bases are a match to TRBD1. The CDR3 runs 12 residues. The J segment lost 10 bases and the V segment lost 10 bases, leaving 11 bases of the junction unmatched. Germline V gene data show CDR1 as MNHEY and CDR2 as SVGAGI. The CDR3 DNA reads TGTGCCACGTCAACAGGACAGGGCTCAGCTTTCTTT. Translated, it gives CATSTGQGSAFF.

This sequence joins TRBV28 and TRBJ1-2, with 9 nucleotides matching TRBD1. The CDR3 has 14 amino acids. The V gene's germline CDR1 is MDHEN and CDR2 SYDVKM. V dropped 4 bases and J dropped 8; count of bases not matched to a gene: 8. CDR3 coding DNA: TGTGCCAGCAGTTCCGGGACAGGGATTCGGGGCTACACCTTC. Translation gives CASSSGTGIRGYTF.

The chain recombines TRBV5-1 with TRBJ1-4; 7 nucleotides align to TRBD1. The CDR3 runs to 15 residues. Germline lookup yields CDR1 SGHRS and CDR2 YFSETQ. The V gene end was trimmed by 3 bases and the J gene end by 3 bases; junction bases not matched to a gene: 5. CDR3 nucleotide sequence: TGCGCCAGCAGCTCGAACAGGGGAGCTAATGAAAAACTGTTTTTT. Its translation: CASSSNRGANEKLFF.

The V call is TRBV7-6, the J call TRBJ1-1, with 12 bases fitting TRBD1. V was clipped by 5 bases and J by 1 base; unmatched bases: 8. This CDR3 region has 17 residues. Germline V gene sequence: CDR1 SGHVS, CDR2 FNYEAQ. CDR3 loop: CASSALPGQGANTEAFF. The CDR3 nucleotides are TGTGCCAGCAGCGCCCTTCCGGGACAGGGGGCGAACACTGAAGCTTTCTTT. The whole variable domain, remainder taken from reference TRBV7-6 and TRBJ1-1, is GAGVSQSPRYKVTKRGQDVALRCDPISGHVSLYWYRQALGQGPEFLTYFNYEAQQDKSGLPNDRFSAERPEGSISTLTIQRTEQRDSAMYRCASSALPGQGANTEAFFGQGTRLTVV.

This chain connects TRBV6-5 to TRBJ2-5; D is possibly TRBD2 (6 bases). CDR1 MNHEY and CDR2 SVGAGI come from the germline V gene. V lost 6 bases, J lost 4 bases, and 9 bases lay in between. The CDR3 is made up of 12 amino acids. CDR3 in amino acids: CASRVGGETQYF. Here the CDR3 DNA reads TGTGCCAGCAGGGTGGGGGGAGAGACCCAGTACTTC.

The chain links TRBV2 to TRBJ1-4, with D possibly being TRBD1 (6 bases). The V end lost 4 bases, the J end lost 1 base, and 10 bases lay between the germline ends. Germline CDR1 and CDR2: SNHLY and FYNNEI. The CDR3 covers 15 residues. The CDR3 DNA reads as TGTGCCAGCAGTGTGACAGGTGTAACTAATGAAAAACTGTTTTTT. Protein product: CASSVTGVTNEKLFF.

The chain joins TRBV23-1 to TRBJ2-2; D is unresolved. TRBV23-1 is an open reading frame, and its role is uncertain. The CDR3 has 13 amino acids. The V end was cut by 4 bases, the J end by 1 base, with 4 bases between. The CDR3 DNA reads TGCGCCAGCAGTCCACAGAACACCGGGGAGCTGTTTTTT. Protein: CASSPQNTGELFF.

This chain connects TRBV19 to TRBJ2-2; 10 bases agree with TRBD1. CDR3 length: 14 residues. The V gene end was trimmed by 8 bases and the J gene end by 7 bases; junction bases not matched to a gene: 7. Germline V gene lookup returns CDR1 LNHDA and CDR2 SQIVND (reference sequence). CDR3 nucleotide sequence: TGTGCCAGTTCCGGGACAGGGGCCCGCGGGGAGCTGTTTTTT. Its protein is CASSGTGARGELFF.

The chain is built from TRBV27 and TRBJ2-1; 7 nucleotides agree with TRBD2. V dropped 5 bases and J dropped 2; count of bases not matched to a gene: 12. Germline-derived CDR1 and CDR2 are MNHEY and SMNVEV (reference sequence). CDR3 length: 17 amino acids. This CDR3 reads CASSLYPAGAPYNEQFF. In DNA form, the CDR3 reads TGTGCCAGCAGTCTCTACCCTGCGGGAGCGCCCTACAATGAGCAGTTCTTC.

The chain links TRBV19 to TRBJ1-6; D gene unclear. Trimming removed 5 bases at V and 4 bases at J, with 9 bases between. CDR1 and CDR2 from the germline V gene are LNHDA and SQIVND (reference sequence). The CDR3 covers 14 residues. Here the CDR3 reads CASSSLQYNSPLHF. The CDR3 DNA sequence: TGTGCCAGTAGTTCCTTACAGTATAATTCACCCCTCCACTTT.

V is TRBV9 and J is TRBJ2-3; 9 bases map to TRBD2. The V and J ends lost 2 bases and 0 bases, in that order; junction bases with no gene match: 4. Germline CDR1 SGDLS, CDR2 YYNGEE. The CDR3 runs to 16 residues. CDR3 sequence (DNA): TGTGCCAGCAGCGTCGGACTAGCGAGAAGCACAGATACGCAGTATTTT. Protein: CASSVGLARSTDTQYF. Full variable domain (rest looked up from reference TRBV9 and TRBJ2-3): DSGVTQTPKHLITATGQRVTLRCSPRSGDLSVYWYQQSLDQGLQFLIQYYNGEERAKGNILERFSAQQFPDLHSELNLSSLELGDSALYFCASSVGLARSTDTQYFGPGTRLTVL.

The V and J genes are TRBV7-8 and TRBJ2-2; TRBD1 matches 7 bases. V shed 8 bases, J shed 6 bases, and the junction held 15 bases outside the gene matches. The CDR3 sequence is 16 residues long. CDR1 and CDR2 (germline): SGHVS, FQNEAQ. The CDR3 bases are TGTGCCAGCCGAGAAGAACAGGGGTCAGGTTCCGGGGAGCTGTTTTTT. It specifies CASREEQGSGSGELFF.

The chain recombines TRBV7-9 with TRBJ2-1; D may be TRBD2 (5 bases). CDR1 is SEHNR and CDR2 is FQNEAQ in the germline V gene (reference sequence). V was cut by 0 bases and J by 6 bases, with 12 bases left in between. The CDR3 runs 15 residues. In DNA form, the CDR3 reads TGTGCCAGCAGCTTAGCGGCTCGAGGGCTCAATGAGCAGTTCTTC. It codes for CASSLAARGLNEQFF.

V is TRBV12-5 and J is TRBJ1-6, with D possibly TRBD1 on 5 matching bases. The CDR3 has 13 amino acids. Trimming removed 7 bases from V and 7 bases from J, with 11 bases in between. Germline CDR1 reads LGHNT; CDR2 reads FRNRAP. The CDR3 loop is CASAGQGNSPLHF. The CDR3 region has the DNA TGTGCTAGTGCCGGACAAGGGAATTCACCCCTCCACTTT.

The V call is TRBV21-1, the J call TRBJ1-2; TRBD1 is taken as the D call from the table, unchecked against the DNA. TRBV21-1 is a pseudogene locus. CDR3 size: 17 residues. The DNA for the CDR3 is TGTGCCAGCAGCAAAGAAGCCAGGTTGGACAGGTCGTATGGCTACACCTTC. It codes for CASSKEARLDRSYGYTF.

The V call is TRBV10-2, the J call TRBJ2-3; D ambiguous. This CDR3 comprises 11 residues. The V gene's germline CDR1 is WSHSY and CDR2 SAAADI. V lost 3 bases to trimming and J lost 13 bases, with 11 bases between them. The DNA of the CDR3 is TGCGCCAGCAGTGATAAGCGAGAGGAGTATTTT. Translating it yields CASSDKREEYF.

This clone was observed a single time. CDR3 bases: TGTGCCAGCAGATCCCGCGGCAAGTCCTACGAGCAGTACTTC. Amino acids: CASRSRGKSYEQYF. The chain is built from TRBV5-6 and TRBJ2-7; D not certain. Looked up from germline, CDR1 is SGHDT and CDR2 is YYEEEE. V lost 5 bases, J lost 1 base, and 13 bases lay in between. This CDR3 has 14 residues.